Each of the 25 T cell receptor beta chains below was sequenced from the same sample in a study of T-cell reconstitution after alpha-beta-depleted transplantation in children. Unique molecular identifiers tagged the TCRbeta library. TCRdb passed the PCR reads through MiXCR, listing each CDR3 protein once. The top ten hold over 25% of the sample, which has approximately 430,000 distinct CDR3 sequences, around 16% seen once. Sequencing was performed on PBMCs, mostly from graft donor cells, taken 360 days after TCRalphabeta/CD19-depleted stem cell transplant. Every receptor here comes from a boy in the first two years of life who had a stem cell transplant for Wiskott-Aldrich syndrome, so the T cells may come from the graft donor.

This clonotype appeared a few times. The J gene is TRBJ2-7, the V gene TRBV7-9; 7 bases line up with TRBD2. Germline assignment: CDR1 SEHNR and CDR2 FQNEAQ (reference sequence). V shed 5 bases and J 1 base; nucleotides not matched to a gene: 5. This CDR3 region has 14 residues. CDR3: CASSAASGSYEQYF. In nucleotides, the CDR3 is TGTGCCAGCAGCGCGGCTAGCGGTTCCTACGAGCAGTACTTC.

The sample holds a few counts of this clonotype. This rearrangement joins TRBV5-1 to TRBJ2-6; the D call may be TRBD1 or TRBD2 (5 bases each). CDR3 length equals 17 residues. From germline, CDR1 is SGHRS and CDR2 YFSETQ. Trimming pared 7 bases from V and 1 base from J, leaving 18 bases between. The CDR3, as DNA: TGCGCCAGCTGGGCCTTGGGGGAGCTTTCTGGGGCCAACGTCCTGACTTTC. Its translation is CASWALGELSGANVLTF.

The V and J genes are TRBV12-3 or TRBV12-4 and TRBJ1-5; no clear D gene. The CDR3 is 17 residues long. Trimming took off 5 bases at V and 2 bases at J, with 19 bases between the two ends. The CDR3, as DNA: TGTGCCAGCAGTAAAATCCCTTCAGGAATCGGCAATCAGCCCCAGCATTTT. Translation: CASSKIPSGIGNQPQHF.

Many counts were recorded for this clonotype. The rearrangement uses TRBV28 and TRBJ1-3; perhaps TRBD1 as D (6 bases). The CDR3 consists of 16 residues. V was trimmed by 5 bases and J by 3 bases, leaving 17 bases between them. CDR1 MDHEN and CDR2 SYDVKM come from the germline V gene. The CDR3 reads CASSMTGTRGGNTIYF. The CDR3, as DNA: TGTGCCAGCAGTATGACCGGGACAAGAGGTGGAAACACCATATATTTT.

The chain joins TRBV10-3 to TRBJ2-1; TRBD2 is a possible D gene (6 bases). The CDR3 has 19 residues. The V end was cut by 2 bases, the J end by 0 bases, with 20 bases between. Germline values: CDR1 ENHRY, CDR2 SYGVKD. The DNA of the CDR3 is TGTGCCATCAGTGAGCCCGTTCCTGTGGCGGGACCCTCCTACAATGAGCAGTTCTTC. This encodes CAISEPVPVAGPSYNEQFF.

The sample holds a few counts of this clonotype. The chain is built from TRBV7-8 and TRBJ2-7; D is undetermined. Trimming removed 5 bases from V and 3 bases from J, with 20 bases in between. Germline CDR1 SGHVS, CDR2 FQNEAQ. This CDR3 comprises 16 residues. The CDR3 protein is CASSPLKPSSLYEQYF. Written as DNA, the CDR3 is TGTGCCAGCAGCCCCCTAAAACCGTCGTCCCTCTACGAGCAGTACTTC.

This clonotype appeared many times. This chain links TRBV18 with TRBJ2-6; no reliable D call. V dropped 3 bases and J dropped 0 bases, with 3 bases sitting between them. The CDR3 runs 14 residues. Germline CDR1 is KGHSH and CDR2 is LQKENI. The CDR3 loop reads CASSPNSGANVLTF. The CDR3 bases are TGTGCCAGCTCACCCAACTCTGGGGCCAACGTCCTGACTTTC.

This clonotype was counted between two and nine times. This chain links TRBV6-1 with TRBJ2-7; 9 nucleotides line up with TRBD2. Germline V gives CDR1 MNHNS, CDR2 SASEGT. There are 17 residues in the CDR3. The V segment lost 9 bases and the J segment 5 bases; nucleotides outside the gene matches: 20. The DNA of the CDR3 is TGTGCCAGACCCTACTTAGCGGGAGAGGGGCTGTGGCACGAGCAGTACTTC. It translates to CARPYLAGEGLWHEQYF.

The chain has TRBV20-1 and TRBJ2-5; TRBD2 is a possible D gene (5 bases). Germline V gene data show CDR1 as DFQATT and CDR2 as SNEGSKA (reference sequence). V dropped 5 bases and J dropped 5 bases, with 9 bases sitting between them. The length of the CDR3 is 11 residues. Here the CDR3 reads CSAGWRETQYF. DNA for the CDR3: TGCAGTGCTGGATGGAGGGAGACCCAGTACTTC.

The chain recombines TRBV29-1 with TRBJ1-3; a weak D match, TRBD1 (5 bases). The germline V gene encodes CDR1 SQVTM and CDR2 ANQGSEA. Trimming took 5 bases from V and 2 from J, leaving 7 bases between them. This CDR3 region has 12 residues. This CDR3 reads CSVMGPGNTIYF. The CDR3 nucleotides are TGCAGCGTTATGGGACCTGGAAACACCATATATTTT.

This chain uses TRBV5-1 with TRBJ2-1; no definite D call. Trimming pared 0 bases from V and 13 bases from J, leaving 14 bases between. The CDR3 totals 13 residues. Germline V gene lookup returns CDR1 SGHRS and CDR2 YFSETQ. In nucleotides, the CDR3 is TGCGCCAGCAGCTTGGCCTCTGGCATAGTTCAGTTCTTC. Amino acids: CASSLASGIVQFF.

V gene TRBV7-9 combines with J gene TRBJ2-7; the D call may be TRBD1 or TRBD2 (6 bases each). The germline V gene has CDR1 SEHNR and CDR2 FQNEAQ (reference sequence). Trimming took 4 bases from V and 7 from J, leaving 26 bases between them. This CDR3 has 17 residues. CDR3 nucleotides: TGTGCCAGCAGCTCGAGGATGAACACGGAAGGAGGGGGAGAGCAGTACTTC. Its protein product is CASSSRMNTEGGGEQYF.

CDR3 nucleotide sequence: TGTGCCAGCAGCCTGTCGAGGGGAGGCACAGATACGCAGTATTTT. It specifies CASSLSRGGTDTQYF. V is TRBV7-2 and J is TRBJ2-3; D tentatively reads TRBD1 or TRBD2 (5 bases each). The CDR3 totals 15 residues. V was trimmed by 5 bases and J by 1 base, leaving 13 bases between them. Germline V gene lookup returns CDR1 SGHTA and CDR2 FQGNSA.

This clonotype was observed a few times. The chain recombines TRBV12-3 or TRBV12-4 with TRBJ1-4; no definite D call. V dropped 2 bases and J dropped 7 bases, with 11 bases sitting between them. The CDR3 is 14 amino acids. CDR3 bases: TGTGCCAGCAGTTTACGTGAGGGCGGTGAAAAACTGTTTTTT. It is translated as CASSLREGGEKLFF.

This clonotype was observed a handful of times. The chain recombines TRBV7-9 with TRBJ2-1; D ambiguous. CDR1 SEHNR and CDR2 FQNEAQ come from the germline V gene (reference sequence). Trimming stripped 1 base from V and 8 bases from J, with 9 bases between. The CDR3 runs 13 residues. CDR3 region: CASSLVKGDEQFF. The DNA of the CDR3 is TGTGCCAGCAGCTTAGTAAAGGGCGATGAGCAGTTCTTC.

Only a few counts were recorded for this clonotype. CDR3 in amino acids: CASSLDDLEPPETQYF. The DNA of the CDR3 is TGTGCCAGCAGCTTAGACGATCTAGAGCCCCCGGAGACCCAGTACTTC. The chain combines TRBV7-2 with TRBJ2-5; no firm D call. In germline, CDR1 is SGHTA, CDR2 FQGNSA. The CDR3 is 16 residues long. V was cut by 1 base and J by 5 bases, with 17 bases left in between.

The rearrangement joins TRBV6-2 or TRBV6-3 to TRBJ2-7, with 8 positions matching TRBD1. In germline, CDR1 is MNHEY, CDR2 SVGEGT. Trimming removed 2 bases from V and 0 bases from J; junction bases left unmatched: 3. The CDR3 is 15 residues long. The DNA of the CDR3 is TGTGCCAGCAGTTACGACAGGGGAGCCTCCTACGAGCAGTACTTC. Its translation is CASSYDRGASYEQYF.

The chain recombines TRBV30 with TRBJ1-3; D uncertain. The V end lost 3 bases, the J end lost 0 bases, and 3 bases lay between the germline ends. Per the germline V gene, CDR1 is GTSNPN and CDR2 is SVGIG (reference sequence). There are 12 residues in the CDR3. As DNA, the CDR3 is TGTGCCTGGAGGTTCTCTGGAAACACCATATATTTT. It specifies CAWRFSGNTIYF.

This clonotype was counted a few times. Here the CDR3 DNA reads TGTGCCACCAGTGATTACAGGGGCACAGATACGCAGTATTTT. Residues: CATSDYRGTDTQYF. The chain employs TRBV24-1 and TRBJ2-3; perhaps TRBD1 as D (6 bases). CDR3 length: 14 amino acids. Trimming cost V 2 bases and J 1 base, with 6 bases left between them. CDR1 and CDR2 from the germline V gene are KGHDR and SFDVKD.

A few counts support this clonotype. The chain carries TRBV20-1 and TRBJ2-7, with D perhaps assigned TRBD1 or TRBD2 (5 bases each). Germline CDR1 is DFQATT and CDR2 is SNEGSKA (reference sequence). Trimming took off 6 bases at V and 4 bases at J, with 16 bases between the two ends. The CDR3 is 13 residues long. The CDR3 sequence is CSAGTGRRYEQYF. CDR3 nucleotides: TGCAGTGCCGGGACGGGTCGTCGATACGAGCAGTACTTC.

This clonotype was picked up a small number of times. V and J are TRBV19 and TRBJ2-7; TRBD1 matches 8 bases. This CDR3 has 14 amino acids. Germline V CDR1 and CDR2: LNHDA, SQIVND (reference sequence). The ends lost 7 bases at V and 0 bases at J; junction bases unmatched: 5. CDR3 in amino acids: CASMTGANSYEQYF. The CDR3 coding sequence is TGTGCCAGTATGACAGGGGCGAACTCCTACGAGCAGTACTTC.

The chain is built from TRBV20-1 and TRBJ2-2; TRBD2 agrees at 13 bases. Germline CDR1 DFQATT, CDR2 SNEGSKA (reference sequence). This CDR3 has 17 amino acids. J gave up 2 bases and V 5 bases, and 8 bases lay outside the gene matches. The CDR3 DNA reads TGCAGTGCTGGAAGGACTAGCGGGAGAGGCAACACCGGGGAGCTGTTTTTT. Amino acids: CSAGRTSGRGNTGELFF.

This clonotype was seen repeatedly, ten times or more. This chain links TRBV20-1 with TRBJ2-7, with TRBD2 as a possible D gene (7 bases). Between the trimmed V and J ends, which lost 0 bases and 2 bases, there was a span of 14 bases. The CDR3 has 15 amino acids. Per the germline V gene, CDR1 is DFQATT and CDR2 is SNEGSKA (reference sequence). In DNA, the CDR3 is TGCAGTGCTAGAGACCAACGGGGGGCTACCTACGAGCAGTACTTC. Its translation: CSARDQRGATYEQYF.

The chain joins TRBV28 to TRBJ2-7; 10 nucleotides line up with TRBD1. The junction had 17 bases not matched to a gene; V was cut back by 8 bases and J by 7 bases. Per germline, CDR1 MDHEN and CDR2 SYDVKM. The CDR3 runs 16 residues. The CDR3 spells CASSPPGQGTTWEQYF. As DNA, the CDR3 is TGTGCCAGCTCCCCACCGGGACAGGGGACCACCTGGGAGCAGTACTTC.

This clonotype was observed a handful of times. The V call is TRBV15, the J call TRBJ2-6, with TRBD2 matching over 7 bases. CDR1 LNHNV and CDR2 YYDKDF come from the germline V gene (reference sequence). The CDR3 totals 16 residues. Unmatched junction bases numbered 1, after V lost 0 bases and J lost 2 bases. For the CDR3, the DNA is TGTGCCACCAGCAGAGATGGGAGGGCTGGGGCCAACGTCCTGACTTTC. Protein sequence: CATSRDGRAGANVLTF.